These T cell receptor beta chains were read from a single sample in a study of CD8 T cells in ankylosing spondylitis. MiXCR, applied by TCRdb to the 5' RACE reads, yields one record per CDR3 protein. This table holds 230,000 or so distinct CDR3 sequences, 15% to 20% found once. What was sequenced was blood, either unsorted or a sorted T cell fraction (not recorded which). All receptors derive from a male donor with ankylosing spondylitis or in good health (not recorded which). The CDR3 runs from the conserved cysteine through the conserved F or W. A D gene is named only where the DNA matches it firmly. Size tells how often a clone was seen (once, few, many) or the class of an expanded clone, and some rows leave it out.

CDR3 protein: CASSYLSGSLGEQFF
CDR3 DNA: TGTGCCAGCAGCTACCTTAGCGGGAGCCTGGGGGAGCAGTTCTTC
V gene: TRBV7-6
clone size: few
J gene: TRBJ2-1
D gene: TRBD2

CDR3 protein: CASSPPASGTEETQYF
CDR3 DNA: TGTGCCAGCAGCCCACCGGCTAGCGGGACAGAAGAGACCCAGTACTTC
V gene: TRBV12-3/TRBV12-4
clone size: .
J gene: TRBJ2-5
D gene: TRBD2

CDR3 protein: CSAGAMGYSPLHF
CDR3 DNA: TGCAGTGCGGGGGCGATGGGTTATTCACCCCTCCACTTT
V gene: TRBV20-1
clone size: .
J gene: TRBJ1-6
D gene: .

CDR3 protein: CSVEGDSNTGELFF
CDR3 DNA: TGCAGCGTGGAGGGGGACTCCAACACCGGGGAGCTGTTTTTT
V gene: TRBV29-1
clone size: few
J gene: TRBJ2-2
D gene: .

CDR3 protein: CASSHLDFTATDTQYF
CDR3 DNA: TGTGCCAGCAGCCACCTGGACTTTACTGCCACAGATACGCAGTATTTT
V gene: TRBV11-2
clone size: few
J gene: TRBJ2-3
D gene: .

CDR3 protein: CASSFSASVGEGLRETQYF
CDR3 DNA: TGTGCCAGCAGCTTTTCCGCCTCCGTGGGGGAGGGACTTCGAGAGACCCAGTACTTC
V gene: TRBV11-2
clone size: .
J gene: TRBJ2-5
D gene: TRBD2

CDR3 protein: CASSQDRGSGPYEQYF
CDR3 DNA: TGCGCCAGCAGCCAAGATCGCGGGAGTGGGCCCTACGAGCAGTACTTC
V gene: TRBV4-3
clone size: few
J gene: TRBJ2-7
D gene: TRBD2

CDR3 protein: CSVVDGTGLHEQYF
CDR3 DNA: TGCAGCGTTGTAGACGGGACAGGGCTCCACGAGCAGTACTTC
V gene: TRBV29-1
clone size: few
J gene: TRBJ2-7
D gene: TRBD1

CDR3 protein: CSATDGLNTEAFF
CDR3 DNA: TGCAGCGCTACGGACGGGTTGAACACTGAAGCTTTCTTT
V gene: TRBV29-1
clone size: .
J gene: TRBJ1-1
D gene: .

CDR3 protein: CSARDEAGGHTEAFF
CDR3 DNA: TGCAGTGCTAGAGATGAGGCAGGGGGCCACACTGAAGCTTTCTTT
V gene: TRBV20-1
clone size: .
J gene: TRBJ1-1
D gene: TRBD1

CDR3 protein: CSVESAYEQYF
CDR3 DNA: TGCAGCGTTGAGTCGGCCTACGAGCAGTACTTC
V gene: TRBV29-1
clone size: few
J gene: TRBJ2-7
D gene: .

CDR3 protein: CAISDVSGSLYEQFF
CDR3 DNA: TGTGCCATCAGCGATGTTAGCGGGAGTCTCTATGAGCAGTTCTTC
V gene: TRBV10-3
clone size: few
J gene: TRBJ2-1
D gene: TRBD2

CDR3 protein: CSVEDRTSGTYEQYF
CDR3 DNA: TGCAGCGTTGAAGATCGAACTAGCGGGACGTACGAGCAGTACTTC
V gene: TRBV29-1
clone size: few
J gene: TRBJ2-7
D gene: TRBD2

CDR3 protein: CASSLLATPTEAFF
CDR3 DNA: TGTGCCAGCAGTTTATTGGCGACACCCACTGAAGCTTTCTTT
V gene: TRBV12-3/TRBV12-4
clone size: .
J gene: TRBJ1-1
D gene: .

CDR3 protein: CASSQEGAGGPYEQYF
CDR3 DNA: TGTGCCAGCAGCCAAGAGGGGGCGGGAGGGCCCTACGAGCAGTACTTC
V gene: TRBV4-2
clone size: few
J gene: TRBJ2-7
D gene: TRBD2

CDR3 protein: CATSDSRTGEAYNEQFF
CDR3 DNA: TGTGCCACCAGTGATTCTAGGACAGGGGAAGCTTACAATGAGCAGTTCTTC
V gene: TRBV24-1
clone size: few
J gene: TRBJ2-1
D gene: TRBD1

CDR3 protein: CASSSSELAGRETQYF
CDR3 DNA: TGCGCCAGCAGCTCCAGCGAACTAGCGGGACGGGAGACCCAGTACTTC
V gene: TRBV5-1
clone size: .
J gene: TRBJ2-5
D gene: TRBD2

CDR3 protein: CASSPTRGSYEQYF
CDR3 DNA: TGTGCCAGCAGTCCCACCCGGGGGTCCTACGAGCAGTACTTC
V gene: TRBV28
clone size: few
J gene: TRBJ2-7
D gene: .

CDR3 protein: CSVGLNGEQYF
CDR3 DNA: TGCAGCGTGGGGCTCAATGGCGAGCAGTACTTC
V gene: TRBV29-1
clone size: .
J gene: TRBJ2-7
D gene: .

CDR3 protein: CASSQDNWAAEDGYTF
CDR3 DNA: TGCGCCAGCAGCCAAGATAACTGGGCAGCTGAAGATGGCTACACCTTC
V gene: TRBV4-1
clone size: few
J gene: TRBJ1-2
D gene: .

CDR3 protein: CSVLVIRGSTDTQYF
CDR3 DNA: TGCAGCGTTTTGGTGATACGGGGGTCCACAGATACGCAGTATTTT
V gene: TRBV29-1
clone size: few
J gene: TRBJ2-3
D gene: .

CDR3 protein: CSVEDPGLAGGTSTDTQYF
CDR3 DNA: TGCAGCGTTGAAGATCCCGGACTAGCGGGAGGCACTAGCACAGATACGCAGTATTTT
V gene: TRBV29-1
clone size: .
J gene: TRBJ2-3
D gene: TRBD2

CDR3 protein: CASSQPHRADTQYF
CDR3 DNA: TGCGCCAGCAGCCAACCTCACAGGGCAGATACGCAGTATTTT
V gene: TRBV4-1
clone size: many
J gene: TRBJ2-3
D gene: .

CDR3 protein: CSARQVGDYGYTF
CDR3 DNA: TGCAGCGCAAGACAGGTTGGAGACTATGGCTACACCTTC
V gene: TRBV29-1
clone size: few
J gene: TRBJ1-2
D gene: .

CDR3 protein: CASRGLEAATDTQYF
CDR3 DNA: TGTGCCAGCAGGGGCTTAGAGGCAGCCACAGATACGCAGTATTTT
V gene: TRBV6-1
clone size: .
J gene: TRBJ2-3
D gene: .

CDR3 protein: CSARDDPQRGSNEQFF
CDR3 DNA: TGCAGTGCTAGAGATGATCCCCAGCGGGGGTCGAATGAGCAGTTCTTC
V gene: TRBV20-1
clone size: .
J gene: TRBJ2-1
D gene: TRBD2

CDR3 protein: CASSPTEGGVSENIQYF
CDR3 DNA: TGTGCCAGCAGCCCCACGGAAGGGGGCGTATCGGAAAACATTCAGTACTTC
V gene: TRBV7-9
clone size: many
J gene: TRBJ2-4
D gene: TRBD1

CDR3 protein: CASSLFSGEIYNEQFF
CDR3 DNA: TGCGCCAGCAGCTTGTTTAGCGGAGAAATTTACAATGAGCAGTTCTTC
V gene: TRBV5-1
clone size: many
J gene: TRBJ2-1
D gene: .

CDR3 protein: CSLTGGALGGEQFF
CDR3 DNA: TGCAGTCTGACAGGGGGCGCTTTGGGGGGCGAGCAGTTCTTC
V gene: TRBV29-1
clone size: .
J gene: TRBJ2-1
D gene: TRBD1

CDR3 protein: CASSVIAGAYEQYF
CDR3 DNA: TGTGCCAGCAGCGTAATAGCGGGAGCCTACGAGCAGTACTTC
V gene: TRBV9
clone size: many
J gene: TRBJ2-7
D gene: TRBD2

CDR3 protein: CSARLGALAKNIQYF
CDR3 DNA: TGCAGTGCTAGACTGGGGGCCCTAGCCAAAAACATTCAGTACTTC
V gene: TRBV20-1
clone size: .
J gene: TRBJ2-4
D gene: .

CDR3 protein: CASSPRRQGALEQYF
CDR3 DNA: TGTGCCAGCAGCCCCCGAAGACAGGGGGCTTTGGAGCAGTACTTC
V gene: TRBV9
clone size: few
J gene: TRBJ2-7
D gene: TRBD1